The TCR beta chain described here comes from a study of CD8 T cells in Susac syndrome. The authors negatively isolated CD8+ and CD4+ T cells and FACS-enriched TEMRA cells. Random hexamers primed reverse transcription of 0.5 to 1 ug RNA. A single record per CDR3 protein comes from TCRdb applying MiXCR to the immunoSEQ multiplex PCR reads. The repertoire includes roughly 180,000 distinct CDR3 sequences, about 95% of them detected once, and 0.085% to 0.13% sits in the top ten. The sample was CD4+ T cells from PBMCs. The receptor comes from a human donor in good health.

The CDR3 region is CASSFLSGTVNNEQFF. CDR3 bases: TGTGCCAGCAGTTTTTTGAGCGGCACGGTTAACAATGAGCAGTTCTTC. The chain is built from TRBV27 and TRBJ2-1, with TRBD2 as a possible D gene (5 bases). Germline-derived CDR1 and CDR2 are MNHEY and SMNVEV (reference sequence). The germline V and J ends were trimmed by 3 bases and 5 bases, with 17 bases remaining between them. This CDR3 contains 16 residues.